A selection of T cell receptor beta chains follows, all from one sample in a study of OX40 agonist ivuxolimab in advanced cancers. Libraries were prepared by immunoSEQ multiplex PCR; TCRdb keeps only in-frame clonotypes and omits some of them. This table holds 65,000 to 85,000 clones, around 84% found once. The material sequenced was CD4+ or CD8+ T cells sorted from blood, taken in a trial of the OX40 agonist ivuxolimab. The receptors stem from an adult with an advanced solid tumor such as melanoma, head and neck, liver or kidney cancer. Each CDR3 is given with its conserved first and last residue. D genes are given only for firm matches. For some rows the clone size is stated as once, few or many, or as a class when expanded; others skip it.

>TRBV6-6|NA|TRBJ2-5|NA
CASSRGIEETQYF
TGTGCCAGCAGCCGGGGGATTGAAGAGACCCAGTACTTC
>TRBV14|NA|TRBJ2-7|TRBD2
CASSPRLAIPYEQYF
TGTGCCAGCAGCCCTCGACTAGCGATTCCCTACGAGCAGTACTTC
>TRBV6-5|medium-sized|TRBJ1-2|NA
CASSSAGADYGYTF
TGTGCCAGCAGTTCAGCAGGGGCGGACTATGGCTACACCTTC
>TRBV18|NA|TRBJ2-5|TRBD2
CASSPLRRRRTSGSKETQYF
TGTGCCAGCTCACCACTTCGCAGGCGCCGGACTAGCGGGAGCAAAGAGACCCAGTACTTC
>TRBV11-2|NA|TRBJ2-7|TRBD2
CASSLVSVAGGNEQYF
TGTGCCAGCAGCTTAGTATCGGTAGCGGGGGGGAACGAGCAGTACTTC
>TRBV7-6|NA|TRBJ1-3|TRBD1
CASSLALRTGTDNSGNTIYF
TGTGCCAGCAGCTTAGCGCTAAGGACGGGGACAGATAATTCTGGAAACACCATATATTTT
>TRBV7-2|NA|TRBJ2-1|TRBD2
CASSLTLGTSGYNEQFF
TGTGCCAGCAGCTTAACCCTCGGGACTAGCGGATACAATGAGCAGTTCTTC
>TRBV4-3|NA|TRBJ2-7|TRBD2
CASSQGGPLGEQYF
TGCGCCAGCAGCCAGGGAGGGCCACTCGGGGAGCAGTACTTC
>TRBV6-5|NA|TRBJ2-3|NA
CASRKTDTQYF
TGTGCCAGCAGGAAGACAGATACGCAGTATTTT
>TRBV29-1|NA|TRBJ1-2|TRBD1
CSVGTGNNYGYTF
TGCAGCGTGGGGACAGGGAATAACTATGGCTACACCTTC
>TRBV5-1|once|TRBJ1-5|NA
CASSLNRNQPQHF
TGCGCCAGCAGCTTGAACAGGAATCAGCCCCAGCATTTT
>TRBV30|NA|TRBJ2-7|NA
CAWSRQGYEQYF
TGTGCCTGGAGTCGCCAGGGCTACGAGCAGTACTTC
>TRBV5-1|NA|TRBJ2-3|NA
CASSGGGSTDTQYF
TGCGCCAGCAGCGGTGGCGGCTCCACAGATACGCAGTATTTT
>TRBV19|once|TRBJ2-5|NA
CASSPSRRGPAGLGETQYF
TGTGCCAGTAGTCCCTCCCGCAGGGGACCAGCGGGGCTGGGGGAGACCCAGTACTTC
>TRBV5-4|NA|TRBJ1-2|NA
CASSLIRGQGYTF
TGTGCCAGCAGCTTGATTCGGGGGCAAGGCTACACCTTC
>TRBV2|NA|TRBJ1-6|NA
CASRYRERNSPLHF
TGTGCCAGCAGATACAGGGAGCGGAATTCACCCCTCCACTTT
>TRBV19|few|TRBJ2-2|NA
CASKARDTRNTGELFF
TGTGCCAGTAAAGCCCGGGACACAAGGAACACCGGGGAGCTGTTTTTT
>TRBV7-2|NA|TRBJ1-6|TRBD1
CASSLFPGQPNSPLHF
TGTGCCAGCAGCTTATTTCCGGGACAGCCTAATTCACCCCTCCACTTT
>TRBV30|NA|TRBJ1-6|TRBD1
CAWSTAGGRASPLHF
TGTGCCTGGAGTACAGCAGGGGGTCGTGCTTCACCCCTCCACTTT
>TRBV20-1|few|TRBJ1-1|TRBD1
CSASDRGYAFF
TGCAGTGCCTCCGACAGGGGATACGCTTTCTTT
>TRBV14|NA|TRBJ2-1|NA
CASSQALMGGEQFF
TGTGCCAGCAGCCAAGCTCTTATGGGGGGTGAGCAGTTCTTC
>TRBV6-6|NA|TRBJ1-6|NA
CASSYSWGRDSPLHF
TGTGCCAGCAGTTACTCGTGGGGCAGGGATTCACCCCTCCACTTT
>TRBV5-4|NA|TRBJ2-5|NA
CASSQRVGPQETQYF
TGTGCCAGCAGCCAACGGGTTGGGCCTCAAGAGACCCAGTACTTC
>TRBV7-2|NA|TRBJ1-2|NA
CASSLRNRDLSWGYTF
TGTGCCAGCAGCTTAAGGAACAGGGATCTTTCATGGGGCTACACCTTC
>TRBV9|NA|TRBJ1-4|TRBD1
CASSVGGRGHPEHQKLFF
TGTGCCAGCAGCGTAGGTGGCAGGGGGCACCCGGAACACCAAAAACTGTTTTTT
>TRBV5-6|NA|TRBJ1-5|NA
CASSLIARSHQPQHF
TGTGCCAGCAGCTTGATCGCGAGGTCGCATCAGCCCCAGCATTTT
>TRBV7-9|NA|TRBJ2-7|NA
CASSLSYEQYF
TGTGCCAGCAGCTTAAGTTACGAGCAGTACTTC
>TRBV5-4|NA|TRBJ2-7|TRBD2
CASSPSAGGSYEQYF
TGTGCCAGCAGCCCATCGGCGGGAGGGTCGTACGAGCAGTACTTC
>TRBV6-5|NA|TRBJ1-2|NA
CASSLELSSNYGYTF
TGTGCCAGCAGTTTAGAACTATCTTCTAACTATGGCTACACCTTC
>TRBV27|NA|TRBJ2-1|TRBD2
CASPNAGVGAYNEQFF
TGTGCCAGTCCTAATGCGGGAGTAGGGGCCTACAATGAGCAGTTCTTC
>TRBV13|NA|TRBJ2-7|TRBD2
CASSLGGGREVPYF
TGTGCCAGCAGCTTAGGGGGGGGGCGGGAGGTGCCGTACTTC
>TRBV2|once|TRBJ1-1|NA
CASVWELGTEAFF
TGTGCCAGCGTTTGGGAGCTGGGCACTGAAGCTTTCTTT
>TRBV11-2|NA|TRBJ2-3|NA
CASSLEFADTQYF
TGTGCCAGCAGCTTAGAATTCGCAGATACGCAGTATTTT
>TRBV6-1|NA|TRBJ1-2|NA
CASSRLGGTNYGYTF
TGTGCCAGCAGTCGACTGGGAGGAACTAACTATGGCTACACCTTC
>TRBV10-3|NA|TRBJ2-5|NA
CASSRPGETQYF
TGTGCCAGCTCTCGGCCTGGGGAGACCCAGTACTTC
>TRBV6-5|NA|TRBJ1-2|NA
CASSYPDKVYGYTF
TGTGCCAGCAGTTACCCGGACAAGGTATATGGCTACACCTTC
>TRBV11-2|NA|TRBJ2-3|NA
CASSLGRDTDTQYF
TGTGCCAGCAGCTTAGGGCGGGACACAGATACGCAGTATTTT
>TRBV29-1|NA|TRBJ1-1|TRBD1
CSAFLDRVDTEAFF
TGCAGCGCCTTCCTGGACAGGGTGGACACTGAAGCTTTCTTT
>TRBV6-4|NA|TRBJ2-3|TRBD2
CASSDGLAGADTQYF
TGTGCCAGCAGTGACGGGCTAGCGGGAGCAGATACGCAGTATTTT
>TRBV13|NA|TRBJ1-1|NA
CASSLRDRLNTEAFF
TGTGCCAGCAGCCTAAGAGACAGGCTAAACACTGAAGCTTTCTTT
>TRBV7-9|once|TRBJ1-1|NA
CASSLVPGHTEAFF
TGTGCCAGCAGCTTAGTTCCGGGCCACACTGAAGCTTTCTTT
>TRBV19|NA|TRBJ2-5|TRBD2
CASSPLGGGETQYF
TGTGCCAGTAGTCCCCTTGGGGGGGGAGAGACCCAGTACTTC
>TRBV4-3|NA|TRBJ1-6|NA
CASSQSQVDSPLHF
TGCGCCAGCAGCCAATCACAGGTTGATTCACCCCTCCACTTT
>TRBV30|NA|TRBJ1-4|NA
CAWEAPTGTTNEKLFF
TGTGCCTGGGAGGCCCCCACGGGGACAACTAATGAAAAACTGTTTTTT
>TRBV4-2|once|TRBJ2-7|NA
CASSPQGASGADYEQYF
TGTGCCAGCAGCCCGCAGGGGGCTAGCGGGGCGGACTACGAGCAGTACTTC
>TRBV5-1|NA|TRBJ1-2|NA
CASSLTGPNYGYTF
TGCGCCAGCAGCTTGACAGGACCTAACTATGGCTACACCTTC
>TRBV11-3|NA|TRBJ2-4|NA
CASSLVSGGAKNIQYF
TGTGCCAGCAGCTTAGTTTCGGGTGGAGCCAAAAACATTCAGTACTTC
>TRBV5-4|NA|TRBJ2-1|TRBD2
CASSLKVREGSNEQFF
TGTGCCAGCAGCTTGAAGGTCAGGGAGGGGTCCAATGAGCAGTTCTTC